This T cell receptor (beta chain) appears in the sequencing data of a study of identical twins. V was cut by 5 bases and J by 5 bases, with 12 bases left in between. Germline V lookup: CDR1 SGHTA, CDR2 FQGNSA. The CDR3 has 13 residues. TCRdb re-analysed the 5' RACE reads in MiXCR, keeping a single row per CDR3 protein. Of under 900,000 distinct CDR3 sequences in the sample, around a sixth were seen once. These same records also appear under a second study, on T cells expressing NK-cell markers.

This chain uses TRBV7-2 with TRBJ2-5, with D unresolved. Sequences were obtained from PBMCs. This TCR came from a woman aged 18-29 years in good health. In DNA, the CDR3 is TGTGCCAGCAGCCAGGCGTGGATTGAGACCCAGTACTTC. Translated: CASSQAWIETQYF. Full variable domain (rest looked up from reference TRBV7-2 and TRBJ2-5): GAGVSQSPSNKVTEKGKDVELRCDPISGHTALYWYRQSLGQGLEFLIYFQGNSAPDKSGLPSDRFSAERTGGSVSTLTIQRTQQEDSAVYLCASSQAWIETQYFGPGTRLLVL.